The 8 T cell receptor beta chains below were found in one sample sequenced in a study of early T cells in non-severe SARS-CoV-2 infection. Each CDR3 protein is one row after TCRdb ran MiXCR on the 5' RACE reads. The sample includes about 36,000 distinct CDR3 sequences, 8% to 10% of them seen just once. The material sequenced was whole blood. These TCRs come from an adult who was a healthcare worker with PCR-confirmed SARS-CoV-2 infection or an uninfected control (not recorded which).

This clonotype has at least ten counts. The V call is TRBV11-2, the J call TRBJ1-1, with a tentative D call TRBD1 (6 bases). Germline lookup yields CDR1 SGHAT and CDR2 FQNNGV. The V end was cut by 7 bases, the J end by 4 bases, with 16 bases between. The length of the CDR3 is 14 residues. The CDR3 here is CASTLPGGATEAFF. The CDR3 DNA reads as TGTGCCAGCACCCTGCCGGGGGGGGCCACTGAAGCTTTCTTT.

This clonotype showed up many times. This chain joins TRBV6-1 and TRBJ1-2; 8 bases are a match to TRBD1. The CDR3 covers 14 residues. The ends lost 4 bases at V and 8 bases at J; junction bases unmatched: 9. Germline-derived CDR1 and CDR2 are MNHNS and SASEGT. CDR3 nucleotides: TGTGCCAGCAGTGGAGACAGGGGAAGGGACGGCTACACCTTC. Encoded protein: CASSGDRGRDGYTF.

This clonotype showed up many times. The chain is built from TRBV7-6 and TRBJ2-1; TRBD2 matches at 14 bases. V dropped 5 bases and J dropped 7; count of bases not matched to a gene: 10. Germline lookup yields CDR1 SGHVS and CDR2 FNYEAQ. The CDR3 consists of 17 residues. The CDR3 loop is CASSRRLAGGPSNEQFF. In DNA form, the CDR3 reads TGTGCCAGCAGCCGGAGACTAGCGGGGGGGCCAAGTAATGAGCAGTTCTTC.

The table lists this clonotype with many counts. The V call is TRBV7-9, the J call TRBJ2-1; 7 nucleotides line up with TRBD1. The CDR3 totals 13 residues. The germline CDR1 and CDR2 sequences are SEHNR and FQNEAQ (reference sequence). V shed 5 bases and J 5 bases; nucleotides not matched to a gene: 3. This CDR3 reads CASSHDRDNEQFF. The DNA for the CDR3 is TGTGCCAGCAGCCACGACAGGGACAATGAGCAGTTCTTC. The complete variable domain, with remaining parts taken from reference TRBV7-9 and TRBJ2-1, reads DTGVSQNPRHKITKRGQNVTFRCDPISEHNRLYWYRQTLGQGPEFLTYFQNEAQLEKSRLLSDRFSAERPKGSFSTLEIQRTEQGDSAMYLCASSHDRDNEQFFGPGTRLTVL.

This clonotype was observed a handful of times. J is TRBJ1-1 and V is TRBV29-1; D perhaps matches TRBD1 (5 bases). The CDR3 loop spans 11 amino acids. Germline V gives CDR1 SQVTM, CDR2 ANQGSEA. V gave up 7 bases and J gave up 5 bases, with 11 bases separating them. The CDR3 DNA reads as TGCAGCGGTCTCAGGGTTACTGAAGCTTTCTTT. The encoded protein is CSGLRVTEAFF.

This clonotype was seen many times. This chain connects TRBV11-1 to TRBJ2-1, with TRBD1 matching over 7 bases. V lost 1 base and J lost 0; bases outside the gene matches: 0. The CDR3 totals 15 residues. From germline, CDR1 is SGHAT and CDR2 FQDESV (reference sequence). DNA of the CDR3: TGTGCCAGCAGCTTAGACAGGGGCTCCTACAATGAGCAGTTCTTC. It specifies CASSLDRGSYNEQFF.

This clonotype was counted at least ten times. The CDR3 DNA sequence: TGTGCCAGCAGCTTAACAGGGGTTATGGGAATGGGAGTCTATGGCTACACCTTC. Protein: CASSLTGVMGMGVYGYTF. The V gene is TRBV7-2, the J gene TRBJ1-2; 7 bases match TRBD1. From germline, CDR1 is SGHTA and CDR2 FQGNSA. The ends lost 2 bases at V and 4 bases at J; junction bases unmatched: 16. There are 18 residues in the CDR3.

This clonotype was observed many times. This chain connects TRBV7-6 to TRBJ2-5; no clear D gene. With 5 bases removed from V and 0 bases from J, the gap between germline ends came to 1 base. The CDR3 is made up of 11 amino acids. Germline lookup yields CDR1 SGHVS and CDR2 FNYEAQ. This CDR3 reads CASSNQETQYF. CDR3 sequence (DNA): TGTGCCAGCAGCAACCAAGAGACCCAGTACTTC.